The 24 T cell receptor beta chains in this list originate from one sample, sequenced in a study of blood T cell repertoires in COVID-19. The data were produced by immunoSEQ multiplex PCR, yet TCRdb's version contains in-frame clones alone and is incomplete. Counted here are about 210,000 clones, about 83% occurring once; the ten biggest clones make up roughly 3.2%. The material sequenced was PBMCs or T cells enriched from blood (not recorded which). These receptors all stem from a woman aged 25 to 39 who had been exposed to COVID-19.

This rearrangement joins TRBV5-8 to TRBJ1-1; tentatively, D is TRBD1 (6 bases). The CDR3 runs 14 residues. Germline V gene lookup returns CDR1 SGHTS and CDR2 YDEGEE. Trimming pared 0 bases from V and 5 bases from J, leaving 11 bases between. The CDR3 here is CASSLDRGGTEAFF. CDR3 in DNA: TGTGCCAGCAGCTTGGATAGGGGGGGGACTGAAGCTTTCTTT.

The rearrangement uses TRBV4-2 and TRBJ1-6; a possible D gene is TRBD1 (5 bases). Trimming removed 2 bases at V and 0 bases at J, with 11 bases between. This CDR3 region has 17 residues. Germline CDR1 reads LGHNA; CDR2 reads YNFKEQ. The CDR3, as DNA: TGTGCCAGCAGCCAATGGACACCCGGCTCCTATAATTCACCCCTCCACTTT. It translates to CASSQWTPGSYNSPLHF.

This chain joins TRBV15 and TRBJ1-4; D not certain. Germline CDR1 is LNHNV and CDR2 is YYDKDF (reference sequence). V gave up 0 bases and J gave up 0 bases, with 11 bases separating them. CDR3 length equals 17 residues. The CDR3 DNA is TGTGCCACCAGCAGAGATCTACCGTCCTCAACTAATGAAAAACTGTTTTTT. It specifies CATSRDLPSSTNEKLFF. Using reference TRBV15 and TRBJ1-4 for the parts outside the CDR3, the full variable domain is DAMVIQNPRYQVTQFGKPVTLSCSQTLNHNVMYWYQQKSSQAPKLLFHYYDKDFNNEADTPDNFQSRRPNTSFCFLDIRSPGLGDTAMYLCATSRDLPSSTNEKLFFGSGTQLSVL.

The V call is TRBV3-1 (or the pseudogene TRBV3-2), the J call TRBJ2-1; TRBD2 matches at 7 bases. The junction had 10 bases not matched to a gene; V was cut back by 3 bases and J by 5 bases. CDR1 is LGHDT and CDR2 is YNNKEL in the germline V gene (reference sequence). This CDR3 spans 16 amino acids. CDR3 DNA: TGTGCCAGCAGCCAGCCATTGCGGGGGTTCGACAATGAGCAGTTCTTC. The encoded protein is CASSQPLRGFDNEQFF.

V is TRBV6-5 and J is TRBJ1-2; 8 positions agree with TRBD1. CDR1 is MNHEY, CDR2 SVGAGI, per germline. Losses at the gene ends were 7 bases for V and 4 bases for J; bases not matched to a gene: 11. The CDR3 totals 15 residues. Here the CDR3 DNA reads TGTGCCAGCACCCCCCGGACAGGGAGTTCCTATGGCTACACCTTC. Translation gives CASTPRTGSSYGYTF.

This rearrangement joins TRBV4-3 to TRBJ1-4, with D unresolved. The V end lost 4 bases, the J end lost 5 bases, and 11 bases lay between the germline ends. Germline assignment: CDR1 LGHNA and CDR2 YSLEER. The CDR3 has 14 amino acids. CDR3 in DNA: TGCGCCAGCAGCCCCGGGAAACTAAATGAAAAACTGTTTTTT. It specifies CASSPGKLNEKLFF.

The DNA of the CDR3 is TGCGCCAGCAGCCAAGATTCGGTCTCCTACGAGCAGTACTTC. Translated: CASSQDSVSYEQYF. This chain joins TRBV4-1 and TRBJ2-7; D uncertain. The V gene's germline CDR1 is MGHRA and CDR2 YSYEKL. V gave up 0 bases and J gave up 0 bases, with 6 bases separating them. The CDR3 is made up of 14 amino acids.

This chain's CDR3 is CASSRLADYEQYF. The CDR3 DNA reads TGCGCCAGCAGTCGACTAGCCGATTACGAGCAGTACTTC. The rearrangement joins TRBV4-1 to TRBJ2-7; 7 nucleotides agree with TRBD2. Trimming took 6 bases from V and 4 from J; bases not matched to a gene: 6. Germline V gene data show CDR1 as MGHRA and CDR2 as YSYEKL. The CDR3 runs to 13 residues.

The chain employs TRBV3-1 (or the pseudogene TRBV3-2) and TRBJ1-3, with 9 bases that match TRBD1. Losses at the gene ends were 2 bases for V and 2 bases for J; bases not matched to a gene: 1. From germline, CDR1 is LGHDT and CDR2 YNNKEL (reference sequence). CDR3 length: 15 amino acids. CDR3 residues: CASSQRDRAGNTIYF. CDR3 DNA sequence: TGTGCCAGCAGCCAACGGGACAGGGCTGGAAACACCATATATTTT.

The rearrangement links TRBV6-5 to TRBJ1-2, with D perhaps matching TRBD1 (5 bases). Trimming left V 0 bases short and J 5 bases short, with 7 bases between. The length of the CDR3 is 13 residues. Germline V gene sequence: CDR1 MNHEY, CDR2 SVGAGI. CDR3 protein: CASSYSRGYGYTF. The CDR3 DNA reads TGTGCCAGCAGTTACTCTCGGGGGTATGGCTACACCTTC.

The CDR3 loop reads CASSGDYDEQYF. Here the CDR3 DNA reads TGTGCCAGCAGCGGGGACTACGACGAGCAGTACTTC. The gene calls are TRBV2 and TRBJ2-7; 7 bases map to TRBD2. Trimming took 6 bases from V and 5 from J; bases not matched to a gene: 4. CDR3 length: 12 amino acids. Germline CDR1 is SNHLY and CDR2 is FYNNEI.

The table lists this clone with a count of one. Written as DNA, the CDR3 is TGTGCCAGCAGCTCAGGGGCGCGGGGGGGCACAGATACGCAGTATTTT. Translating it yields CASSSGARGGTDTQYF. The chain has TRBV9 and TRBJ2-3; 8 bases agree with TRBD2. Germline lookup yields CDR1 SGDLS and CDR2 YYNGEE. The CDR3 covers 16 residues. V was pared by 4 bases and J by 1 base, with 8 bases of the junction left unmatched.

The CDR3 sequence is CASSQREIFYEQYF. The CDR3 DNA reads as TGTGCCAGCAGCCAACGAGAGATTTTTTACGAGCAGTACTTC. V and J are TRBV7-9 and TRBJ2-7; D call uncertain. Trimming removed 5 bases at V and 4 bases at J, with 15 bases between. This CDR3 is built from 14 residues. The germline gives CDR1 SEHNR, CDR2 FQNEAQ (reference sequence).

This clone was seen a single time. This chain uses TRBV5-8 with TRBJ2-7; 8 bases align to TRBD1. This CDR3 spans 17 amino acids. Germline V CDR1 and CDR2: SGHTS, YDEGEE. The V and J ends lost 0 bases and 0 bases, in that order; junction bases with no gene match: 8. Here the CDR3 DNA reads TGTGCCAGCAGCTTGGTATCAGGGGGCCTAAGCTCCTACGAGCAGTACTTC. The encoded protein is CASSLVSGGLSSYEQYF.

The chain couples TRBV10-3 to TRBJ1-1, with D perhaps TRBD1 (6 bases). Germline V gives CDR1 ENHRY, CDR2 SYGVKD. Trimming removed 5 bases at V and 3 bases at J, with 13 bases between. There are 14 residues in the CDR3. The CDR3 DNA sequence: TGTGCCATCAGTCCCACAGGGTCAGACACTGAAGCTTTCTTT. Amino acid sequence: CAISPTGSDTEAFF.

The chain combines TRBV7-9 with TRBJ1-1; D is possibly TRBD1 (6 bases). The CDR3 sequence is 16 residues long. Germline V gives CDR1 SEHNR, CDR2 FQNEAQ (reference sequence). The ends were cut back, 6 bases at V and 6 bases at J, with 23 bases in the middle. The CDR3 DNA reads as TGTGCCAGCAGTGGAAGAACGACGGGGGGCTGGGCTGAAGCTTTCTTT. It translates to CASSGRTTGGWAEAFF.

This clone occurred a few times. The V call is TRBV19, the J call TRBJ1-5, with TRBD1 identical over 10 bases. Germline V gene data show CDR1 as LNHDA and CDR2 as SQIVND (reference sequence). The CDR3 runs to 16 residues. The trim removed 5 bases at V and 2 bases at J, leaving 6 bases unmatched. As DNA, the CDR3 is TGTGCCAGTAGTTTAGGGACAGGGGTACGCAATCAGCCCCAGCATTTT. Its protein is CASSLGTGVRNQPQHF.

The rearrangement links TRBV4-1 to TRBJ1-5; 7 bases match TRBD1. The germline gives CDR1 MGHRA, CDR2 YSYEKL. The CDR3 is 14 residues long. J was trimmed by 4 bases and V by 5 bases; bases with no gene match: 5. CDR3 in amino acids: CASSTGTVNQPQHF. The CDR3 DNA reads TGCGCCAGCAGCACGGGGACAGTGAATCAGCCCCAGCATTTT.

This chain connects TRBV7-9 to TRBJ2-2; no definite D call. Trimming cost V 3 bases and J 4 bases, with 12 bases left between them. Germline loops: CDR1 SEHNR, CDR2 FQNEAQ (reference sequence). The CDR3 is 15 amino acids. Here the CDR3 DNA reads TGTGCCAGCAGCTTGCTTTACTCGCCCACCGGGGAGCTGTTTTTT. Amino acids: CASSLLYSPTGELFF.

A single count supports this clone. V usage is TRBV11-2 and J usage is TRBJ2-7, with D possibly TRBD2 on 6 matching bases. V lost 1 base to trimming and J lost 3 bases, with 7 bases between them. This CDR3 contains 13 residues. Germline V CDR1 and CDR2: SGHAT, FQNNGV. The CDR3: CASSLGGDYEQYF. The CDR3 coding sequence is TGTGCCAGCAGCTTAGGCGGGGACTACGAGCAGTACTTC.

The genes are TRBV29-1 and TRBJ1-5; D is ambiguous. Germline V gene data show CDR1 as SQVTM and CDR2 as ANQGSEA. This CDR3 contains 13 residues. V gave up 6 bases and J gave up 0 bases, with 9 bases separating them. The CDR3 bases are TGCAGCGTCGGAGGGCATAGCAATCAGCCCCAGCATTTT. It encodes CSVGGHSNQPQHF.

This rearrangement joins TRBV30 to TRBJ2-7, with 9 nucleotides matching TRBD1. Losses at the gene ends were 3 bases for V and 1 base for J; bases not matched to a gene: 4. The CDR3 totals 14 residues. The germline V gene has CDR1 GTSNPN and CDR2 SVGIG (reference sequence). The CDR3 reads CAWSLDRGSYEQYF. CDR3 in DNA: TGTGCCTGGAGCCTTGACAGGGGGTCCTACGAGCAGTACTTC.

CDR3 amino acids: CASTRRGPPNSPLHF. CDR3 sequence (DNA): TGTGCCAGCACAAGGAGGGGGCCGCCGAATTCACCCCTCCACTTT. This chain joins TRBV19 and TRBJ1-6; 7 bases agree with TRBD1. From germline, CDR1 is LNHDA and CDR2 SQIVND (reference sequence). Unmatched junction bases numbered 12, after V lost 9 bases and J lost 7 bases. The CDR3 length is 15 residues. Together with reference TRBV19 and TRBJ1-6, the CDR3 gives the full variable domain: DGGITQSPKYLFRKEGQNVTLSCEQNLNHDAMYWYRQDPGQGLRLIYYSQIVNDFQKGDIAEGYSVSREKKESFPLTVTSAQKNPTAFYLCASTRRGPPNSPLHFGNGTRLTVT.

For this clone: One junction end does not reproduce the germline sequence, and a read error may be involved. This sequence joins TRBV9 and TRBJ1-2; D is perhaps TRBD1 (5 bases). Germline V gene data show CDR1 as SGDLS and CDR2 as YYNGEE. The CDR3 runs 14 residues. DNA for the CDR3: TGTGCCAGCAGCCAGGACGGGACTAACTATGGCTATACCTTC. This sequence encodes CASSQDGTNYGYTF.